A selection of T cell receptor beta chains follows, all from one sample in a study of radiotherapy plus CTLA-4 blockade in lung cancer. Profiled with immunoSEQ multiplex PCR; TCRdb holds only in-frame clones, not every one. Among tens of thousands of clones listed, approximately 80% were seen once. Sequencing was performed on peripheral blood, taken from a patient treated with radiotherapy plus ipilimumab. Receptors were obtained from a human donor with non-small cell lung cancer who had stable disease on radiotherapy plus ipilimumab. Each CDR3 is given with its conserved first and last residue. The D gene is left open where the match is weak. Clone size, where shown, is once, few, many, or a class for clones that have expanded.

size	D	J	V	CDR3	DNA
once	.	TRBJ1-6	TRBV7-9	CASSLAGSSDSPLHF	TGTGCCAGCAGCTTGGCAGGGTCGTCCGATTCACCCCTCCACTTT
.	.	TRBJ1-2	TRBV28	CASSSPSESNYGYTF	TGTGCCAGCAGTTCCCCTTCCGAGTCTAACTATGGCTACACCTTC
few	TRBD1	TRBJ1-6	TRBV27	CASRPNRGNSPLHF	TGTGCCAGCAGACCTAACAGGGGTAATTCACCCCTCCACTTT
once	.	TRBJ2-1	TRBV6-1	CASSAPWGGYEQFF	TGTGCCAGCAGTGCCCCCTGGGGAGGTTATGAGCAGTTCTTC
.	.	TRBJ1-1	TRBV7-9	CASGGLTEAFF	TGTGCCAGCGGGGGCCTCACTGAAGCTTTCTTT
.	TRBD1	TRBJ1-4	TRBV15	CATSKGTGGQEKLFF	TGTGCCACCAGCAAAGGAACAGGGGGCCAAGAAAAACTGTTTTTT
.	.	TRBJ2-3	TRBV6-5	CASSYSKGSSTDTQYF	TGTGCCAGCAGTTACTCGAAAGGCAGTAGCACAGATACGCAGTATTTT
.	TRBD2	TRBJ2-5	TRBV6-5	CASSYSRASGRETQYF	TGTGCCAGCAGTTACTCGAGGGCTAGCGGGAGAGAGACCCAGTACTTC
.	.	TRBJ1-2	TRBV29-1	CSVEEQGKVANGYTF	TGCAGCGTTGAAGAGCAGGGTAAGGTAGCTAATGGCTACACCTTC
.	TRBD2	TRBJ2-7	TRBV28	CASRVSGSRTYEQYF	TGTGCCAGCAGAGTAAGCGGGAGTCGGACCTACGAGCAGTACTTC
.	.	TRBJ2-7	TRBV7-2	CASSLGVYEQYF	TGTGCCAGCAGCTTAGGTGTCTACGAGCAGTACTTC
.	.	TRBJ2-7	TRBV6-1	CASSEVQGTRRYEQYF	TGTGCCAGCAGTGAAGTACAAGGGACTCGACGCTACGAGCAGTACTTC
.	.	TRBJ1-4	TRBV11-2	CASSLERKSNEKLFF	TGTGCCAGCAGCTTAGAACGGAAGAGTAATGAAAAACTGTTTTTT
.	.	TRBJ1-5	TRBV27	CASSLIGNSNQPQHF	TGTGCCAGCAGTTTAATTGGAAATAGCAATCAGCCCCAGCATTTT
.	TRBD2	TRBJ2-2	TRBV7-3	CASRRSSGGTGELFF	TGTGCCAGCAGAAGGAGTAGCGGGGGCACCGGGGAGCTGTTTTTT
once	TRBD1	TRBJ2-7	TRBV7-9	CASSPLDRANEQYF	TGTGCCAGCAGCCCCCTCGACAGGGCCAACGAGCAGTACTTC
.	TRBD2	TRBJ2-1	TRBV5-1	CASSLWTSGNNEQFF	TGCGCCAGCAGCTTGTGGACTAGCGGTAACAATGAGCAGTTCTTC
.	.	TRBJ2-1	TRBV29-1	CSPGTINNEQFF	TGCAGCCCTGGGACCATAAACAATGAGCAGTTCTTC
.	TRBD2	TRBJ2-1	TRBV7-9	CASSLEARLAGLYNEQFF	TGTGCCAGCAGCTTAGAGGCCAGACTAGCGGGACTATACAATGAGCAGTTCTTC
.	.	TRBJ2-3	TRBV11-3	CASSLQGRSTDTQYF	TGTGCCAGCAGCTTACAGGGAAGGAGCACAGATACGCAGTATTTT
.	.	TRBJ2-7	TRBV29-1	CPPRGKGVAGAYEQYF	TGCCCTCCCCGAGGAAAAGGGGTCGCCGGTGCCTACGAGCAGTACTTC
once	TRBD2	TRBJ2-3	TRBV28	CASSRAGGSDTQYF	TGTGCCAGCAGCCGAGCGGGGGGTTCAGATACGCAGTATTTT
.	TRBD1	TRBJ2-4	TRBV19	CASSVQGGLAKNIQYF	TGTGCCAGTTCAGTCCAAGGGGGCTTAGCCAAAAACATTCAGTACTTC
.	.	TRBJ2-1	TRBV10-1	CACHMGSYNEQFF	TGCGCCTGTCACATGGGGTCCTACAATGAGCAGTTCTTC